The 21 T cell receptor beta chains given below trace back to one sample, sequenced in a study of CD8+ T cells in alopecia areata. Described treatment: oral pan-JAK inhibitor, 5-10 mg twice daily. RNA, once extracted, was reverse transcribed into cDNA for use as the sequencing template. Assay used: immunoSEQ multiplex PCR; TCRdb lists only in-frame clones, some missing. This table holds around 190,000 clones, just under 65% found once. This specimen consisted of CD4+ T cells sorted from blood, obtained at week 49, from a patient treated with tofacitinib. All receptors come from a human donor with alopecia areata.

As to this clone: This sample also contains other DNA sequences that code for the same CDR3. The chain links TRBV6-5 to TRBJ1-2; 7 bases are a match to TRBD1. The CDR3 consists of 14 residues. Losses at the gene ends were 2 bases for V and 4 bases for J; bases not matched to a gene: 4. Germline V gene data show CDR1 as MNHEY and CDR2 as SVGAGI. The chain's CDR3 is CASSYDRAPYGYTF. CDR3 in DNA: TGTGCCAGCAGTTACGACAGGGCTCCCTATGGCTACACCTTC.

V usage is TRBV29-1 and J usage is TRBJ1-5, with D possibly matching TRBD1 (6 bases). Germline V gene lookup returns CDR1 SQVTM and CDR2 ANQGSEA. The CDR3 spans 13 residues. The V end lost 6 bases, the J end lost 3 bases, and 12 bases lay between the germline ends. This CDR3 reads CSVGGGANQPQHF. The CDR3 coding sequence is TGCAGCGTAGGGGGAGGCGCCAATCAGCCCCAGCATTTT.

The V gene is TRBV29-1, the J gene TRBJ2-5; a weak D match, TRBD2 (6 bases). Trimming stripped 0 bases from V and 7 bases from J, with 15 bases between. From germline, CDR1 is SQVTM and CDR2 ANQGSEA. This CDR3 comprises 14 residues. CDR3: CSVEEEASEGTQYF. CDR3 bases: TGCAGCGTTGAAGAAGAGGCTAGCGAGGGGACCCAGTACTTC.

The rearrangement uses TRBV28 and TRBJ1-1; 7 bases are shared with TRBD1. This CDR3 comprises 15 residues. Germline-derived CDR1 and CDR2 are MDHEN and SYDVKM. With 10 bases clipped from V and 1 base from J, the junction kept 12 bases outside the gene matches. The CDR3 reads CATGGGGGQNTEAFF. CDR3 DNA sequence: TGTGCCACAGGGGGTGGCGGAGGGCAGAACACTGAAGCTTTCTTT.

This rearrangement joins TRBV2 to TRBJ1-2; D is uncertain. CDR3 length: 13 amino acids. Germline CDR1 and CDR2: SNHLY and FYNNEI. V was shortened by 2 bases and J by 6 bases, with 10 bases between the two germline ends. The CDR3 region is CASSESRSNGYTF. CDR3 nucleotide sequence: TGTGCCAGCAGTGAATCTCGGTCTAATGGCTACACCTTC.

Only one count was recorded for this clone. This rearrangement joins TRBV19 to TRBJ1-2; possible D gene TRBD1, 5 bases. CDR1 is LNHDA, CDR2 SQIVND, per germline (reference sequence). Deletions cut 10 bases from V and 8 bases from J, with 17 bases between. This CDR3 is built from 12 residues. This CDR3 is CATMEGLRGYTF. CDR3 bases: TGTGCCACCATGGAGGGGTTAAGAGGCTACACCTTC.

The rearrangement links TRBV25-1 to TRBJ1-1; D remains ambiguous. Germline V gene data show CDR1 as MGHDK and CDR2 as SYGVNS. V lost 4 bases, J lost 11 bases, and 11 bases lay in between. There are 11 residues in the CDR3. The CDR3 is CASSAGRWAFF. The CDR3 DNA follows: TGTGCCAGCAGTGCTGGACGTTGGGCTTTCTTT.

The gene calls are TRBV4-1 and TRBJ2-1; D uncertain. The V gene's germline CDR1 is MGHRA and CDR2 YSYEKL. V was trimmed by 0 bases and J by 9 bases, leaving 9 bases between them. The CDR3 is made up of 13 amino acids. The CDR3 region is CASSQDLVGEQFF. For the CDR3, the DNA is TGCGCCAGCAGCCAAGATCTGGTTGGTGAGCAGTTCTTC.

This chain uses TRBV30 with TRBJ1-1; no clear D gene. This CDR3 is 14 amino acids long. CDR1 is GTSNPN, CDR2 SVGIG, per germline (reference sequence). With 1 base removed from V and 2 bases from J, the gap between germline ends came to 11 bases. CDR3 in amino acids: CAWSGFTINTEAFF. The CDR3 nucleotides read TGTGCCTGGAGTGGGTTCACGATTAACACTGAAGCTTTCTTT. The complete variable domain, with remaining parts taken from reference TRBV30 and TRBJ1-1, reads SQTIHQWPATLVQPVGSPLSLECTVEGTSNPNLYWYRQAAGRGLQLLFYSVGIGQISSEVPQNLSASRPQDRQFILSSKKLLLSDSGFYLCAWSGFTINTEAFFGQGTRLTVV.

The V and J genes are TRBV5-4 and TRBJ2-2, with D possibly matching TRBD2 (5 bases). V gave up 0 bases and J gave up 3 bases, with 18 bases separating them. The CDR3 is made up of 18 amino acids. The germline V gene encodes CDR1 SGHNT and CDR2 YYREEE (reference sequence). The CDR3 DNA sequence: TGTGCCAGCAGCTTGGCCCCCCGGGGTCGACACTACACCGGGGAGCTGTTTTTT. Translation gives CASSLAPRGRHYTGELFF.

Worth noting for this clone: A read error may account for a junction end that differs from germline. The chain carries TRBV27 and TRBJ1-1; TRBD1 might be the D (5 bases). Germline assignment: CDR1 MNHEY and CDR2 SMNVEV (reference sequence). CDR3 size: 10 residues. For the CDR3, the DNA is TGTGCCAGCAGTTTATCTGGTGGGACCTTT. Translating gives CASSLSGGTF.

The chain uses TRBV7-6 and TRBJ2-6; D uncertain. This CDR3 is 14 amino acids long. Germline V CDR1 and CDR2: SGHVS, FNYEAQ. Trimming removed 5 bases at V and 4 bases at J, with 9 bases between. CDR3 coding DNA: TGTGCCAGCAGCCCGCTCTCCGGGGCCAACGTCCTGACTTTC. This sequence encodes CASSPLSGANVLTF.

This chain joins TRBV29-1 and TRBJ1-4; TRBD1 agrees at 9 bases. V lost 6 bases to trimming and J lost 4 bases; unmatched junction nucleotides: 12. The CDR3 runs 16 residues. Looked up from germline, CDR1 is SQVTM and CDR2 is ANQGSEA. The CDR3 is CSVSPGQGRLNEKLFF. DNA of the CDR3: TGCAGCGTGAGTCCGGGACAGGGACGACTTAATGAAAAACTGTTTTTT.

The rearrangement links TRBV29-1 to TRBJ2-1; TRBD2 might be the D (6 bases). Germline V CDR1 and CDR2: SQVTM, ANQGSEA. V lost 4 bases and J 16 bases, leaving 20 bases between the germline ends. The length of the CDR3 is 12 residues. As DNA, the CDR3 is TGCAGCGTTGGAGGCCCGGGAGATGGCAAATTCTTC. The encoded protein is CSVGGPGDGKFF.

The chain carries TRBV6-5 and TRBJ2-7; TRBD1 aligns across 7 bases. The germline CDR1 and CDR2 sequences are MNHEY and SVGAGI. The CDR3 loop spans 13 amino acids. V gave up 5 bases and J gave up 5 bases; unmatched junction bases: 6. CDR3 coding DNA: TGTGCCAGCAGTACAGGGGTTAGGAACGAGCAGTACTTC. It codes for CASSTGVRNEQYF.

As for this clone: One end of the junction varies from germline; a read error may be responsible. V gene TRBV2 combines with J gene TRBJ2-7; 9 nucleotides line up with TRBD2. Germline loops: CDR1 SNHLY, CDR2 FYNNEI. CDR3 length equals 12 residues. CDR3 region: CASSDSRGGPPF. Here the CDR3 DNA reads TGTGCCAGCAGTGATTCGCGGGGGGGACCCCCTTTC.

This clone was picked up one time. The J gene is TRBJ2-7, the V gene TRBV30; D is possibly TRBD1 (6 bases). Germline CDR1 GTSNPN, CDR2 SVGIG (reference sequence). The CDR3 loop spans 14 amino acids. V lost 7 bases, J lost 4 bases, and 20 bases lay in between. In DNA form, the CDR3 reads TGTGCCTCGGGTACCTCGGGACAAGGGTACGAGCAGTACTTC. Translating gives CASGTSGQGYEQYF.

The CDR3 region has the DNA TGTGCCAGCAGACCTCCGGGACGGAATTACGAGCAGTACTTC. This codes for CASRPPGRNYEQYF. This sequence joins TRBV25-1 and TRBJ2-7; either TRBD1 or TRBD2 may fit D (5 bases each). Looked up from germline, CDR1 is MGHDK and CDR2 is SYGVNS. Trimming left V 6 bases short and J 4 bases short, with 16 bases between. This CDR3 spans 14 amino acids.

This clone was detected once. CDR3 DNA: TGCAGCGTGGGGGGACTAGCGGCTAGCACAGATACGCAGTATTTT. Protein product: CSVGGLAASTDTQYF. The chain links TRBV29-1 to TRBJ2-3, with 11 bases that match TRBD2. Germline loops: CDR1 SQVTM, CDR2 ANQGSEA. This CDR3 is built from 15 residues. The junction had 5 bases not matched to a gene; V was cut back by 6 bases and J by 0 bases.

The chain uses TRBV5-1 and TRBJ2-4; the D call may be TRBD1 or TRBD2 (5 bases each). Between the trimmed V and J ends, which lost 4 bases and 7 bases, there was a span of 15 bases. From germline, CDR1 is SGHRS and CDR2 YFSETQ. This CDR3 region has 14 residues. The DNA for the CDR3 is TGCGCCAGCAGCCCAGGGACGGGCGGGAACATTCAGTACTTC. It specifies CASSPGTGGNIQYF.

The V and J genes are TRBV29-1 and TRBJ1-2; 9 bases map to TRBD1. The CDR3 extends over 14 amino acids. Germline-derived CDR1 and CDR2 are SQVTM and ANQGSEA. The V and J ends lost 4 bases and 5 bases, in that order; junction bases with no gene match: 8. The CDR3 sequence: CSVVKQGAVYGYTF. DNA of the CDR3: TGCAGCGTTGTTAAACAGGGGGCGGTGTATGGCTACACCTTC.